A selection of T cell receptor beta chains follows, all from one sample in a study of cytomegalovirus exposure and HLA in healthy donors. Assay used: immunoSEQ multiplex PCR; TCRdb lists only in-frame clones, some missing. The sample yields about 180,000 clones, about 80% seen once. The sample taken for sequencing was PBMCs. These receptors were collected from a woman in her forties or fifties in good health and CMV-seronegative. CDR3s include the opening cysteine and the closing phenylalanine or tryptophan. A D gene is named only where the DNA matches it firmly. Clone size is not always given. Where it is, it says once, few, many or a class for expanded clones.

V	size	D	J	CDR3	DNA
TRBV28	once	TRBD1	TRBJ2-7	CATGTGTYEQYF	TGTGCCACCGGGACAGGGACCTACGAGCAGTACTTC
TRBV7-3	.	.	TRBJ1-3	CASSLASSAGNTIYF	TGTGCCAGCAGCTTAGCGTCATCCGCGGGAAACACCATATATTTT
TRBV7-9	.	.	TRBJ1-4	CASSFERREKLFF	TGTGCCAGCAGCTTCGAGAGGCGAGAAAAACTGTTTTTT
TRBV7-2	.	TRBD2	TRBJ2-5	CASSLAREETQYF	TGTGCCAGCAGCTTAGCGCGGGAGGAGACCCAGTACTTC
TRBV30	.	TRBD2	TRBJ2-3	CAWSGRAGGTDTQYF	TGTGCCTGGAGTGGACGGGCGGGGGGCACAGATACGCAGTATTTT
TRBV27	.	.	TRBJ2-2	CASSDTRGPSFDTGELFF	TGTGCCAGCAGCGACACAAGGGGCCCCTCGTTTGACACCGGGGAGCTGTTTTTT
TRBV4-2	few	.	TRBJ2-5	CASSQVVAEYQETQYF	TGTGCCAGCAGCCAAGTCGTCGCGGAGTACCAAGAGACCCAGTACTTC
TRBV28	few	.	TRBJ1-1	CASSFVDTEAFF	TGTGCCAGCAGTTTCGTCGACACTGAAGCTTTCTTT
TRBV7-2	.	TRBD2	TRBJ2-7	CASSLSGLAAYEQYF	TGTGCCAGCAGCTTATCGGGACTAGCGGCCTACGAGCAGTACTTC
TRBV28	.	.	TRBJ2-3	CASSERTESTDTQYF	TGTGCCAGCAGCGAACGCACAGAAAGCACAGATACGCAGTATTTT
TRBV2	.	TRBD1	TRBJ1-2	CARIQGTYGYTF	TGTGCCAGAATACAGGGGACCTATGGCTACACCTTC
TRBV11-1	few	.	TRBJ2-1	CASSSAWGEFYNEQFF	TGTGCCAGCAGCTCCGCCTGGGGGGAGTTTTACAATGAGCAGTTCTTC
TRBV12-5	.	.	TRBJ2-1	CASGPAAGMYYNEQFF	TGTGCTAGTGGTCCTGCTGCGGGAATGTACTACAATGAGCAGTTCTTC
TRBV28	.	TRBD1	TRBJ1-4	CASHTGGDRGTTNEKLFF	TGTGCCAGCCATACGGGGGGGGACAGGGGGACAACTAATGAAAAACTGTTTTTT
TRBV28	.	TRBD1	TRBJ2-6	CASSQVQGVTGANVLTF	TGTGCCAGCAGCCAGGTACAGGGGGTCACTGGGGCCAACGTCCTGACTTTC
TRBV28	once	TRBD2	TRBJ2-3	CASSYSGLAASSSTDTQYF	TGTGCCAGCAGTTACTCGGGACTAGCAGCTAGTTCTAGCACAGATACGCAGTATTTT
TRBV19	once	TRBD1	TRBJ2-7	CASSISPGQDVYEQYF	TGTGCCAGTAGTATCTCCCCGGGACAGGACGTCTACGAGCAGTACTTC
TRBV7-3	.	TRBD1	TRBJ2-3	CASSKEGALGDTQYF	TGTGCCAGCAGCAAAGAGGGGGCCCTGGGAGATACGCAGTATTTT
TRBV7-2	once	.	TRBJ1-5	CASSLSRTEGGNQPQHF	TGTGCCAGCAGCTTATCTCGCACCGAGGGCGGCAATCAGCCCCAGCATTTT
TRBV2	.	TRBD1	TRBJ1-1	CASRRQGDTEAFF	TGTGCCAGCAGGCGACAGGGCGACACTGAAGCTTTCTTT
TRBV28	.	.	TRBJ1-1	CASSRTADLNTEAFF	TGTGCCAGCAGTCGGACAGCCGATTTGAACACTGAAGCTTTCTTT
TRBV7-6	.	TRBD2	TRBJ2-3	CASSRSAGVADTQYF	TGTGCCAGCAGCCGTTCGGCGGGGGTGGCAGATACGCAGTATTTT
TRBV28	.	.	TRBJ1-2	CASSPGTSLIYGYTF	TGTGCCAGCAGCCCCGGGACAAGCCTGATATATGGCTACACCTTC
TRBV6-1	.	.	TRBJ2-2	CASSEAAGFGELFF	TGTGCCAGCAGTGAAGCAGCAGGGTTCGGGGAGCTGTTTTTT
TRBV20-1	.	.	TRBJ2-2	CSARDYGELFF	TGCAGTGCTAGAGATTACGGGGAGCTGTTTTTT
TRBV6-5	once	.	TRBJ1-2	CASWGLGGANYGYTF	TGTGCCAGCTGGGGTCTTGGGGGCGCTAACTATGGCTACACCTTC
TRBV7-9	.	.	TRBJ1-4	CASSQRAQPVLFF	TGTGCCAGCAGCCAGAGGGCGCAACCGGTTCTGTTTTTT
TRBV13	.	TRBD1	TRBJ2-7	CASSPGTGGLYEQYF	TGTGCCAGCAGCCCCGGGACAGGGGGCCTCTACGAGCAGTACTTC
TRBV15	few	TRBD1	TRBJ1-2	CATSRDLGDRGGYGYTF	TGTGCCACCAGCAGAGATCTTGGAGACAGGGGGGGCTATGGCTACACCTTC
TRBV5-1	.	TRBD1	TRBJ1-5	CASSPGTENQPQHF	TGCGCCAGCAGCCCAGGGACAGAAAATCAGCCCCAGCATTTT
TRBV15	.	.	TRBJ2-7	CATSRDRGGPYEQYF	TGTGCCACCAGCAGAGATCGCGGAGGGCCCTACGAGCAGTACTTC
TRBV5-1	once	TRBD1	TRBJ1-6	CASSPDRGSSPLHF	TGCGCCAGCAGCCCAGACAGGGGATCTTCACCCCTCCACTTT
TRBV19	.	TRBD1	TRBJ1-5	CASSRDSYQPQHF	TGTGCCAGCTCCCGGGACAGCTATCAGCCCCAGCATTTT
TRBV28	.	.	TRBJ2-5	CASSLLSGGSSYQETQYF	TGTGCCAGCAGTTTACTTAGCGGTGGGAGCTCGTACCAAGAGACCCAGTACTTC
TRBV10-3	few	TRBD1	TRBJ1-3	CAISRQGSGNTIYF	TGTGCCATCAGTCGACAGGGGTCTGGAAACACCATATATTTT
TRBV5-4	.	TRBD2	TRBJ2-2	CASSFRAGGPTGELFF	TGTGCCAGCAGCTTCCGGGCGGGGGGACCCACCGGGGAGCTGTTTTTT
TRBV18	.	TRBD1	TRBJ1-2	CASSQGQGYGYTF	TGTGCCAGCTCACAGGGACAGGGCTATGGCTACACCTTC
TRBV19	.	.	TRBJ1-5	CASRPGWSNQPQHF	TGTGCCAGTAGGCCAGGGTGGAGCAATCAGCCCCAGCATTTT
TRBV15	.	TRBD2	TRBJ2-3	CATSSALLEAGEQYF	TGTGCCACCAGCAGTGCCCTACTAGAAGCGGGAGAACAATATTTT
TRBV7-8	.	TRBD1	TRBJ2-3	CASSTGQGARLFSTDTQYF	TGTGCCAGCAGCACGGGACAGGGTGCCAGGCTGTTTAGCACAGATACGCAGTATTTT
TRBV5-1	few	.	TRBJ2-6	CASSLAGFLSGANVLTF	TGCGCCAGCAGCTTGGCCGGGTTCCTCTCTGGGGCCAACGTCCTGACTTTC
TRBV7-9	.	TRBD1	TRBJ2-1	CASSLMGGQGSYNEQFF	TGTGCCAGCAGCTTAATGGGTGGACAGGGCTCCTACAATGAGCAGTTCTTC
TRBV6-1	few	TRBD2	TRBJ2-7	CASSDMLAGEVYEQYF	TGTGCCAGCAGTGATATGCTAGCGGGAGAAGTTTACGAGCAGTACTTC
TRBV7-6	few	TRBD2	TRBJ2-3	CASSLGPSGYTTDTQYF	TGTGCCAGCAGCTTAGGTCCTAGCGGGTATACCACAGATACGCAGTATTTT